A single sample gave rise to the 23 T cell receptor beta chains below, sequenced in a study of cytomegalovirus exposure and HLA in healthy donors. The PCR made use of 60 Vbeta and 13 Jbeta primers. TCRdb's table, derived via immunoSEQ multiplex PCR, lists solely in-frame clones and lacks some. Of approximately 260,000 clones detected, about four fifths appear once; the ten largest clones hold roughly 2%. Sequencing used PBMCs. The receptors derive from a woman between 40 and 55 years old in good health and CMV-seropositive.

The chain joins TRBV5-1 to TRBJ2-7, with TRBD2 matching 11 bases. The CDR3 loop spans 16 amino acids. Germline-derived CDR1 and CDR2 are SGHRS and YFSETQ. Trimming at V came to 2 bases and at J to 4 bases, leaving 8 bases not matched to a gene. The CDR3 bases are TGCGCCAGCAGCTTCCCACAGACTAGCGGGAAGTACGAGCAGTACTTC. Protein: CASSFPQTSGKYEQYF.

The CDR3: CASSVRAGVDEQFF. The CDR3 DNA sequence: TGTGCCAGCTCTGTCCGGGCGGGAGTGGATGAGCAGTTCTTC. This chain connects TRBV6-1 to TRBJ2-1; 7 bases fit TRBD2. Germline CDR1 is MNHNS and CDR2 is SASEGT. The CDR3 is 14 residues long. The V segment lost 8 bases and the J segment 8 bases; nucleotides outside the gene matches: 12.

A few counts support this clone. This chain joins TRBV28 and TRBJ1-3; no definite D call. Germline assignment: CDR1 MDHEN and CDR2 SYDVKM. There are 16 residues in the CDR3. The V end was cut by 3 bases, the J end by 3 bases, with 15 bases between. The CDR3 protein is CASSLIPGKGGNTIYF. As DNA, the CDR3 is TGTGCCAGCAGTTTGATTCCGGGGAAAGGTGGAAACACCATATATTTT.

The CDR3 coding sequence is TGTGCCAGCAGCGGTCACCCGGTACTTACCACCGGGGAGCTGTTTTTT. Residues: CASSGHPVLTTGELFF. V is TRBV7-2 and J is TRBJ2-2, with D unresolved. V lost 5 bases to trimming and J lost 4 bases, with 17 bases between them. Germline V gene data show CDR1 as SGHTA and CDR2 as FQGNSA. The CDR3 has 16 residues.

Remarks on this clone: The junction does not match germline at one end; this may be a read error. V usage is TRBV18 and J usage is TRBJ2-6, with 9 bases identical to TRBD1. CDR1 is KGHSH and CDR2 is LQKENI in the germline V gene. The CDR3 is 17 amino acids. CDR3 nucleotide sequence: TGTGCCAGCTCCCCGGGGACAGGGAACTCTGGGGCCAACGGCCTGACTTTC. This translates into CASSPGTGNSGANGLTF.

The chain recombines TRBV5-4 with TRBJ1-1; no definite D call. CDR1 SGHNT and CDR2 YYREEE come from the germline V gene (reference sequence). The CDR3 has 14 amino acids. The V end was cut by 1 base, the J end by 0 bases, with 7 bases between. CDR3 sequence reads: CASSLWAVNTEAFF. Here the CDR3 DNA reads TGTGCCAGCAGCTTGTGGGCAGTGAACACTGAAGCTTTCTTT.

This chain joins TRBV27 and TRBJ2-1, with a possible D match to TRBD2 (6 bases). V was shortened by 4 bases and J by 4 bases, with 14 bases between the two germline ends. CDR1 is MNHEY, CDR2 SMNVEV, per germline (reference sequence). The CDR3 contains 15 residues. The CDR3 bases are TGTGCCAGCAGTTCATACGGGGGTGGGTACAATGAGCAGTTCTTC. The encoded protein is CASSSYGGGYNEQFF.

This clone was counted only a few times. The rearrangement uses TRBV7-3 and TRBJ2-1; TRBD2 matches at 9 bases. Germline loops: CDR1 SGHTA, CDR2 FQGTGA. The trim removed 5 bases at V and 0 bases at J, leaving 8 bases unmatched. This CDR3 comprises 17 residues. The CDR3 DNA reads TGTGCCAGCAGCAGGGGGGCGGGAGGGCCCTCCTACAATGAGCAGTTCTTC. Protein product: CASSRGAGGPSYNEQFF.

As regards this clone: Germline and junction disagree at one end, which may indicate a read error. The chain combines TRBV7-9 with TRBJ2-7; perhaps TRBD1 as D (6 bases). CDR3 size: 14 residues. The germline V gene encodes CDR1 SEHNR and CDR2 FQNEAQ (reference sequence). CDR3 in DNA: TGTTCCAGCAGTCCAACAGGGCTGGCCTACGAGCAGTACTTC. This codes for CSSSPTGLAYEQYF.

The chain couples TRBV30 to TRBJ2-5; 8 positions match TRBD1. CDR1 GTSNPN and CDR2 SVGIG come from the germline V gene (reference sequence). The CDR3 is 13 residues long. V shed 5 bases and J 3 bases; nucleotides not matched to a gene: 5. CDR3 in amino acids: CAWAGGQKETQYF. In nucleotides, the CDR3 is TGTGCCTGGGCAGGGGGCCAAAAAGAGACCCAGTACTTC. Filled out from reference TRBV30 and TRBJ2-5, the complete variable domain reads SQTIHQWPATLVQPVGSPLSLECTVEGTSNPNLYWYRQAAGRGLQLLFYSVGIGQISSEVPQNLSASRPQDRQFILSSKKLLLSDSGFYLCAWAGGQKETQYFGPGTRLLVL.

V gene TRBV11-1 combines with J gene TRBJ1-2, with D perhaps TRBD1 (5 bases). V lost 5 bases and J lost 8, with 18 bases in between. There are 14 residues in the CDR3. Germline values: CDR1 SGHAT, CDR2 FQDESV (reference sequence). The CDR3 sequence: CASSTTLGPLGYTF. CDR3 DNA: TGTGCCAGCAGCACGACGCTGGGGCCCCTCGGCTACACCTTC.

Concerning this clone: Other DNA sequences of this sample code for an identical CDR3. The chain employs TRBV30 and TRBJ1-1, with D possibly TRBD1 on 6 matching bases. Germline-derived CDR1 and CDR2 are GTSNPN and SVGIG (reference sequence). This CDR3 is built from 14 residues. V gave up 3 bases and J gave up 3 bases, with 14 bases separating them. Here the CDR3 DNA reads TGTGCCTGGAGGTTACAGGGAGGGTACACTGAAGCTTTCTTT. Amino acids: CAWRLQGGYTEAFF.

This clone was seen once. The chain is built from TRBV30 and TRBJ2-5; 9 nucleotides line up with TRBD1. Unmatched junction bases numbered 2, after V lost 0 bases and J lost 6 bases. Per the germline V gene, CDR1 is GTSNPN and CDR2 is SVGIG (reference sequence). The CDR3 length is 13 residues. CDR3 sequence: CAWSVDRGKTQYF. The DNA of the CDR3 is TGTGCCTGGAGTGTGGACAGGGGTAAGACCCAGTACTTC.

The chain has TRBV5-5 and TRBJ1-6; D not certain. V shed 0 bases and J shed 3 bases, with 10 bases lying between them. The V gene's germline CDR1 is SGHKS and CDR2 YYEKEE (reference sequence). CDR3 size: 16 residues. The CDR3 DNA reads as TGTGCCAGCAGCTTGGAAGTGGGCTACTATAATTCACCCCTCCACTTT. As protein: CASSLEVGYYNSPLHF.

This chain uses TRBV6-6 with TRBJ2-1; 9 bases fit TRBD2. This CDR3 contains 16 residues. Germline V gene lookup returns CDR1 MNHNY and CDR2 SVGAGI (reference sequence). V dropped 6 bases and J dropped 6; count of bases not matched to a gene: 12. The CDR3, as DNA: TGTGCCAGCAGCCTACTCCCGGGACTAGCAGGCAATGAGCAGTTCTTC. Amino acids: CASSLLPGLAGNEQFF.

The chain joins TRBV27 to TRBJ1-4; D possibly corresponds to TRBD1 (6 bases). The V end lost 4 bases, the J end lost 8 bases, and 17 bases lay between the germline ends. This CDR3 has 15 amino acids. Germline V lookup: CDR1 MNHEY, CDR2 SMNVEV (reference sequence). The CDR3 DNA follows: TGTGCCAGCAGTTCCCACAGGGCGGGAGGAGAAAAACTGTTTTTT. Translation: CASSSHRAGGEKLFF. The full variable domain, completed using reference TRBV27 and TRBJ1-4, is EAQVTQNPRYLITVTGKKLTVTCSQNMNHEYMSWYRQDPGLGLRQIYYSMNVEVTDKGDVPEGYKVSRKEKRNFPLILESPSPNQTSLYFCASSSHRAGGEKLFFGSGTQLSVL.

The genes are TRBV28 and TRBJ1-6; D is uncertain. Germline V CDR1 and CDR2: MDHEN, SYDVKM. Trimming shortened V by 8 bases and J by 7 bases, and 15 bases separated the two germline ends. There are 14 residues in the CDR3. The DNA for the CDR3 is TGTGCCAGCCTAAGGCAGGCGGGGAATTCACCCCTCCACTTT. It is translated as CASLRQAGNSPLHF.

Of note for this clone: This sample also contains other DNA sequences that code for the same CDR3. This chain links TRBV28 with TRBJ2-7; 7 bases are a match to TRBD2. V lost 3 bases to trimming and J lost 2 bases; unmatched junction nucleotides: 7. The CDR3 covers 15 residues. Germline V CDR1 and CDR2: MDHEN, SYDVKM. The CDR3 region is CASSLSSGRAYEQYF. CDR3 bases: TGTGCCAGCAGTTTGTCATCGGGGAGGGCCTACGAGCAGTACTTC.

To note about this clone: Other DNA variants within this sample encode the same CDR3. The V call is TRBV28, the J call TRBJ1-2, with D possibly being TRBD1 (5 bases). Per germline, CDR1 MDHEN and CDR2 SYDVKM. This CDR3 comprises 14 residues. V was cut by 5 bases and J by 0 bases, with 10 bases left in between. The CDR3 sequence is CASSGQGSNYGYTF. CDR3 sequence (DNA): TGTGCCAGCAGTGGGCAGGGTTCTAACTATGGCTACACCTTC.

The chain has TRBV28 and TRBJ1-2; 8 bases are shared with TRBD1. The V gene end was trimmed by 6 bases and the J gene end by 0 bases; junction bases not matched to a gene: 6. CDR3 size: 15 residues. Germline CDR1 reads MDHEN; CDR2 reads SYDVKM. The CDR3 is CASSLRTGPNYGYTF. The DNA of the CDR3 is TGTGCCAGCAGCCTTCGGACAGGGCCTAACTATGGCTACACCTTC.

In its sample, this clone was seen a few times. The chain carries TRBV27 and TRBJ2-1; no clear D gene. This CDR3 comprises 12 residues. Germline CDR1 MNHEY, CDR2 SMNVEV (reference sequence). V was clipped by 5 bases and J by 10 bases, with 12 bases between them. The CDR3 sequence is CASSLIGLEQFF. The CDR3 bases are TGTGCCAGCAGTCTAATTGGTCTCGAGCAGTTCTTC.

For the CDR3, the DNA is TGCGCCAGCAGCTTGGCCGTGTTAGCAGCAGATACGCAGTATTTT. Translated, it gives CASSLAVLAADTQYF. V usage is TRBV5-1 and J usage is TRBJ2-3; D is unresolved. This CDR3 has 15 amino acids. Germline V CDR1 and CDR2: SGHRS, YFSETQ. Trimming removed 0 bases from V and 4 bases from J, with 12 bases in between.

This clone was found a few times. Here the CDR3 DNA reads TGTGCCAGCAGTTACTCGGGAGACACGTCGGGGGCTTTCTTT. It codes for CASSYSGDTSGAFF. The chain joins TRBV6-6 to TRBJ1-1; D is ambiguous. Per the germline V gene, CDR1 is MNHNY and CDR2 is SVGAGI (reference sequence). This CDR3 is built from 14 residues. Trimming shortened V by 0 bases and J by 11 bases, and 16 bases separated the two germline ends.